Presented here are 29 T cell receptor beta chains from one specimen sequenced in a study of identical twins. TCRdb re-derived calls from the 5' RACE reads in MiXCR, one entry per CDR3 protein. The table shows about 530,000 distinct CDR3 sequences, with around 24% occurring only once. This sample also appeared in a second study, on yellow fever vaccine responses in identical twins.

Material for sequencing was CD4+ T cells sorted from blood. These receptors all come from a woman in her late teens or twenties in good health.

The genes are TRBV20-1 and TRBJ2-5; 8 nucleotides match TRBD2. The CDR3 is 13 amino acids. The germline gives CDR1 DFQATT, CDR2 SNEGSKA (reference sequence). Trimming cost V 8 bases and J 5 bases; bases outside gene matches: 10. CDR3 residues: CSTRRLASETQYF. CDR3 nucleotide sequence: TGCAGTACACGCCGACTAGCGAGCGAGACCCAGTACTTC.

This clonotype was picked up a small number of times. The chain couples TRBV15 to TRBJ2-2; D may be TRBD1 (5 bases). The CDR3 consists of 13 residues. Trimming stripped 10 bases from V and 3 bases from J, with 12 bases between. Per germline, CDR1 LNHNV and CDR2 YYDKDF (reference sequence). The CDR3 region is CAKQETDTGELFF. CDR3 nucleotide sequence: TGTGCCAAACAGGAAACGGACACCGGGGAGCTGTTTTTT.

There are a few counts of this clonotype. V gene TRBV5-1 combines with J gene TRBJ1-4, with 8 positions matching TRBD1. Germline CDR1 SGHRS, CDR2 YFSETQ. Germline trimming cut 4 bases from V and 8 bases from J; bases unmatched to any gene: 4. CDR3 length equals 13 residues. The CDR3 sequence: CASSQDRAEKLFF. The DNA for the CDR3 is TGCGCCAGCAGCCAGGACAGGGCGGAAAAACTGTTTTTT.

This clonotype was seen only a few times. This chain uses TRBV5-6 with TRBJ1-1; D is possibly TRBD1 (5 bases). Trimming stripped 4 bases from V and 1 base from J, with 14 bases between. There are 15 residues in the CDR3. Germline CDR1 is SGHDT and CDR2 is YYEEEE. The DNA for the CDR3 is TGTGCCAGCAGCCGGCCGACAGTCGGGAACACTGAAGCTTTCTTT. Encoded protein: CASSRPTVGNTEAFF.

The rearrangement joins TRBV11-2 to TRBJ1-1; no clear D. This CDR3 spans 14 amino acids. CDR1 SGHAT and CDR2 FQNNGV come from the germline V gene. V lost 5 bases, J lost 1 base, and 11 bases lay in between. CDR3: CASSPRWANTEAFF. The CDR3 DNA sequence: TGTGCCAGCAGCCCTCGGTGGGCGAACACTGAAGCTTTCTTT.

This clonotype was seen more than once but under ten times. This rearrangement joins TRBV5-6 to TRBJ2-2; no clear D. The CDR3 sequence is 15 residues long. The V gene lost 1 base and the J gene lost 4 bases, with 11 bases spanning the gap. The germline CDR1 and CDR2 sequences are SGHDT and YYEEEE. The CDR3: CASSLKGDGTGELFF. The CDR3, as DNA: TGTGCCAGCAGCTTGAAAGGAGATGGCACCGGGGAGCTGTTTTTT.

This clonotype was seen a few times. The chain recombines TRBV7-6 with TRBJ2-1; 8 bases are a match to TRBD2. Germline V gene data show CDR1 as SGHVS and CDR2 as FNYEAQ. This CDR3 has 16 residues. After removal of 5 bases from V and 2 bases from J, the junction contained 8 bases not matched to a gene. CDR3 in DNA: TGTGCCAGCAGCCCGGATCGGGGGGGAACCTACAATGAGCAGTTCTTC. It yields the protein CASSPDRGGTYNEQFF.

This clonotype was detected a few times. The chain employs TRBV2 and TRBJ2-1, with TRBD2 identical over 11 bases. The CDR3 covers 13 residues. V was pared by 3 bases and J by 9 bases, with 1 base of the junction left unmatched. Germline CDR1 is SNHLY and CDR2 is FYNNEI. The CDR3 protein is CASSEGTSGEQFF. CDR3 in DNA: TGTGCCAGCAGTGAGGGGACTAGCGGTGAGCAGTTCTTC.

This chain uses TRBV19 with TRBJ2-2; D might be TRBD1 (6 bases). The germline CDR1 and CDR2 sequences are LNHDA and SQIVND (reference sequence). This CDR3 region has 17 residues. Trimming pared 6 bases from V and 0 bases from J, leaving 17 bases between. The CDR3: CASSGPGQIANTGELFF. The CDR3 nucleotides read TGTGCCAGTAGCGGGCCTGGACAGATCGCGAACACCGGGGAGCTGTTTTTT.

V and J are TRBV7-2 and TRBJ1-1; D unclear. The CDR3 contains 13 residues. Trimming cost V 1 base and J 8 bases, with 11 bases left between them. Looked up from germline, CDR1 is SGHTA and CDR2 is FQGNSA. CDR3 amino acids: CASSLGRGLEAFF. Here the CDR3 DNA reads TGTGCCAGCAGCTTAGGGCGGGGTTTGGAAGCTTTCTTT.

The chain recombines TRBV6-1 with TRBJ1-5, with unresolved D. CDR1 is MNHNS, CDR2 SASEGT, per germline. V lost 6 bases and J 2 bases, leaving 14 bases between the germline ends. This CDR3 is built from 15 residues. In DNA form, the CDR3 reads TGTGCCAGCAGCCGAAAGGCAGGTGGCAATCAGCCCCAGCATTTT. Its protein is CASSRKAGGNQPQHF.

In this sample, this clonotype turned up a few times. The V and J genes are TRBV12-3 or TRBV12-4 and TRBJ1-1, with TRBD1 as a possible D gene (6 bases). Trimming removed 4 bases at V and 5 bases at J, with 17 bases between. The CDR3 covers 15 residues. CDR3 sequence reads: CASSSAGGRITEAFF. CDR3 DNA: TGTGCCAGCAGTTCGGCCGGGGGGCGTATAACTGAAGCTTTCTTT.

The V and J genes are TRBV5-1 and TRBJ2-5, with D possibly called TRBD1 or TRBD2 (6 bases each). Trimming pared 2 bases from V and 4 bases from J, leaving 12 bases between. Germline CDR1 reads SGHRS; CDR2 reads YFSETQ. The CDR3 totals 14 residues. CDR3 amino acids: CASSLGGSPETQYF. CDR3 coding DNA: TGCGCCAGCAGCTTAGGGGGGTCCCCAGAGACCCAGTACTTC.

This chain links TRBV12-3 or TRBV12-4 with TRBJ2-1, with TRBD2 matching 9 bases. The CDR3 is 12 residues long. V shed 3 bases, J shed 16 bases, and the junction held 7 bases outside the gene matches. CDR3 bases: TGTGCCAGCAGTTTCGGACTAGCGAGTGTCTTCTTC. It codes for CASSFGLASVFF.

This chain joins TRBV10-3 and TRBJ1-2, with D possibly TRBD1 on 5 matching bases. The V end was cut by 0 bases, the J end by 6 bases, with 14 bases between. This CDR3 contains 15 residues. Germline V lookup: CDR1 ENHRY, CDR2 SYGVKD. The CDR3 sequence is CAISESGAVFDGYTF. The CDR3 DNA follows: TGTGCCATCAGTGAGTCCGGGGCAGTGTTTGATGGCTACACCTTC.

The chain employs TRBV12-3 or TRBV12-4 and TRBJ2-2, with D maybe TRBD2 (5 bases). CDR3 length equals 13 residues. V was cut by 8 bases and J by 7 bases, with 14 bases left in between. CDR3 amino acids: CASLRGRIGELFF. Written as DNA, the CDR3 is TGTGCCAGCCTCCGGGGTCGGATCGGGGAGCTGTTTTTT.

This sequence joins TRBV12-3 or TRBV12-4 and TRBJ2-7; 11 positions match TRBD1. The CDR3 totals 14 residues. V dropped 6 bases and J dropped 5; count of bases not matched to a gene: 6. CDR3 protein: CASRPGTGGDEQYF. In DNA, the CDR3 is TGTGCCAGCAGACCCGGGACAGGGGGGGACGAGCAGTACTTC.

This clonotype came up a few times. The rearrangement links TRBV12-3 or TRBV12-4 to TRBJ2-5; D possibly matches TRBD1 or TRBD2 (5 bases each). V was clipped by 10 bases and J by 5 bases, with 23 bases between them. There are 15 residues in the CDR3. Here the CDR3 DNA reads TGTGCCACGATGGGTTCGGGGACCGCGACGGAGACCCAGTACTTC. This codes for CATMGSGTATETQYF.

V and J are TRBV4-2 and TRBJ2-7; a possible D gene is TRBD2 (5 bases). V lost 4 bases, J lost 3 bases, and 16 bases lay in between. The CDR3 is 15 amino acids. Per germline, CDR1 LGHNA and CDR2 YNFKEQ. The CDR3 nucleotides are TGTGCCAGCAGCCCTGGACTCGCCGATTACTACGAGCAGTACTTC. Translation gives CASSPGLADYYEQYF.

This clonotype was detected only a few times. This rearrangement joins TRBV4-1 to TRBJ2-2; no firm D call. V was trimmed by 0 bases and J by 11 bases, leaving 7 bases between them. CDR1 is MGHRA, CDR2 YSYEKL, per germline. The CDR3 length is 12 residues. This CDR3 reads CASSQEGLELFF. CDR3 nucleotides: TGCGCCAGCAGCCAAGAAGGGTTAGAGCTGTTTTTT.

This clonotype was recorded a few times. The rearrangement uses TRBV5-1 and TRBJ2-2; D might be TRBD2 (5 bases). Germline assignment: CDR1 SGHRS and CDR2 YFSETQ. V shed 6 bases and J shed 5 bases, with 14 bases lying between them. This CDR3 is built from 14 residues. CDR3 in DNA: TGCGCCAGCAACGGTCCTAGCTGGACCGGGGAGCTGTTTTTT. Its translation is CASNGPSWTGELFF.

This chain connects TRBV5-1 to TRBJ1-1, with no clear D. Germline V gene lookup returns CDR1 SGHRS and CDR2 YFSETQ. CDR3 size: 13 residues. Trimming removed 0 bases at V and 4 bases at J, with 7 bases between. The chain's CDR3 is CASSLDGVTEAFF. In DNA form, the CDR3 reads TGCGCCAGCAGCTTGGATGGGGTCACTGAAGCTTTCTTT.

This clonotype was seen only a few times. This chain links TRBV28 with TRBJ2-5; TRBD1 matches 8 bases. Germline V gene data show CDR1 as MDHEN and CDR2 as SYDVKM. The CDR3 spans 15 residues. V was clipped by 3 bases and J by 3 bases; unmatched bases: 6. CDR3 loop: CASSLGTGGEETQYF. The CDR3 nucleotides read TGTGCCAGCAGTTTGGGGACAGGAGGCGAAGAGACCCAGTACTTC. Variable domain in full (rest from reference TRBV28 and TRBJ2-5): DVKVTQSSRYLVKRTGEKVFLECVQDMDHENMFWYRQDPGLGLRLIYFSYDVKMKEKGDIPEGYSVSREKKERFSLILESASTNQTSMYLCASSLGTGGEETQYFGPGTRLLVL.

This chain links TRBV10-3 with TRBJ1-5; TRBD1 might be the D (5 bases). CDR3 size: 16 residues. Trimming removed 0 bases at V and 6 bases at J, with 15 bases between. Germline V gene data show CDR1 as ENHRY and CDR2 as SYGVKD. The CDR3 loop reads CAISESPGGEGQPQHF. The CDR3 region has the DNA TGTGCCATCAGTGAGTCCCCGGGAGGGGAGGGTCAGCCCCAGCATTTT.

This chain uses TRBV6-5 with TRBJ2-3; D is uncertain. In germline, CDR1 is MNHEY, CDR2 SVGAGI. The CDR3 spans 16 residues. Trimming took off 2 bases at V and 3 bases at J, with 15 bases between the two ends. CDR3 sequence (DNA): TGTGCCAGCAGTTACGACGCATCCAAAAGGACAGATACGCAGTATTTT. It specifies CASSYDASKRTDTQYF.

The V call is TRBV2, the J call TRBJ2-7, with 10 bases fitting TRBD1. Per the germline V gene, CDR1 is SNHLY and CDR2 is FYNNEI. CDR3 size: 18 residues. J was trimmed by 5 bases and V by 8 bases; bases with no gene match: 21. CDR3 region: CASCSLRRPGQGTDEQYV. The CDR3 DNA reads TGTGCCAGCTGCTCCCTTCGGAGACCGGGACAGGGGACAGACGAGCAGTACGTC.

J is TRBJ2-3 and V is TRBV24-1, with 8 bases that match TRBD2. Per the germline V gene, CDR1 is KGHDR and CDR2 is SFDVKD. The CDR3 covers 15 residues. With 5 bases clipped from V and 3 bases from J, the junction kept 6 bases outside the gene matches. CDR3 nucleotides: TGTGCCACCAGTGGGCAGATAGCGGGAACAGATACGCAGTATTTT. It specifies CATSGQIAGTDTQYF.

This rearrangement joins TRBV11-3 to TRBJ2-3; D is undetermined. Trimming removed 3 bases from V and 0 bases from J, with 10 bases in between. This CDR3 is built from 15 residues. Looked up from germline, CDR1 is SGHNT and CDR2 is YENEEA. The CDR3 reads CASSLIGPSTDTQYF. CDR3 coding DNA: TGTGCCAGCAGCTTGATAGGCCCTAGCACAGATACGCAGTATTTT. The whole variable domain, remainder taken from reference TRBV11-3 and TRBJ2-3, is EAGVVQSPRYKIIEKKQPVAFWCNPISGHNTLYWYLQNLGQGPELLIRYENEEAVDDSQLPKDRFSAERLKGVDSTLKIQPAELGDSAVYLCASSLIGPSTDTQYFGPGTRLTVL.

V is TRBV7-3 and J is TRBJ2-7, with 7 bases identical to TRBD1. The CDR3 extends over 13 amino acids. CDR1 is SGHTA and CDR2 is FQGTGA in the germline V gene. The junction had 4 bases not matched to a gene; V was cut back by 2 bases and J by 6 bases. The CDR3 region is CASSLDRASEQYF. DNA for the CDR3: TGTGCCAGCAGCTTAGACAGGGCATCCGAGCAGTACTTC.